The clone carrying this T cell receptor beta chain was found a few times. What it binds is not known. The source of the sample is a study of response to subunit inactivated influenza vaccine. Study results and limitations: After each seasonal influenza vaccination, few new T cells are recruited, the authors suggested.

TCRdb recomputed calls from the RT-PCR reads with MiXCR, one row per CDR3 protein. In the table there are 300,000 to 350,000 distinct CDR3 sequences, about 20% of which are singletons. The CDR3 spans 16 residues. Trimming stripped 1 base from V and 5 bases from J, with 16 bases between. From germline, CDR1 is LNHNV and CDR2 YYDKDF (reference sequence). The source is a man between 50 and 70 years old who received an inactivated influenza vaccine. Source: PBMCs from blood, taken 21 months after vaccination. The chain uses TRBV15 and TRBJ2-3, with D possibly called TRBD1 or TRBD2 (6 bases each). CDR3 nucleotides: TGTGCCACCAGCAGAGCTCGGGGGCCGGGGCAAGATACGCAGTATTTT. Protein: CATSRARGPGQDTQYF.